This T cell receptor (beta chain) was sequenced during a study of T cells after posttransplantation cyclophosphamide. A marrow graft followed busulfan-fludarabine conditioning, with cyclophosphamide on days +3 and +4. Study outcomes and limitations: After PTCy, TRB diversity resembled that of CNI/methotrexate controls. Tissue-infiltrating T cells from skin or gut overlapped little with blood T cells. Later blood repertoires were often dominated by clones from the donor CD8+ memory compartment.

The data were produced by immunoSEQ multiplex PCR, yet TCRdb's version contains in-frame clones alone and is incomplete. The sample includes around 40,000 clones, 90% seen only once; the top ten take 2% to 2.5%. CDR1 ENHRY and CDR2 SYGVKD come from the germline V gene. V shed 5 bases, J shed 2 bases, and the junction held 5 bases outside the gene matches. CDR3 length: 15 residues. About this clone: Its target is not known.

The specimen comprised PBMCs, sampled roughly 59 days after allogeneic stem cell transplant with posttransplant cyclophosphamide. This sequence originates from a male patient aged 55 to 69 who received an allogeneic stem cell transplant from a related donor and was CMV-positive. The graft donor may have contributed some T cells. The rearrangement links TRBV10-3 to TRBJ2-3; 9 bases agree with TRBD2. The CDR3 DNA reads TGTGCCATCAGTCCCCTAGCGGGGCTCACAGATACGCAGTATTTT. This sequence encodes CAISPLAGLTDTQYF.